The clone carrying this T cell receptor beta chain was recorded a few times. The sample comes from a study of blood T cell repertoires in COVID-19. The V end lost 7 bases, the J end lost 0 bases, and 12 bases lay between the germline ends. Germline loops: CDR1 MDHEN, CDR2 SYDVKM. This CDR3 has 14 amino acids. Original analysis: By means of reference gene primer amplification, nucleated cell counts were estimated. The data were produced by immunoSEQ multiplex PCR, yet TCRdb's version contains in-frame clones alone and is incomplete. V, J and clone size were drawn from that table, and D and trimming were deduced from the DNA. The repertoire consists of about 180,000 clones, with about 81% occurring once and the leading ten covering roughly 12%.

Source material: peripheral blood. This sequence was found in an elderly woman with COVID-19, enrolled during active disease. The V gene is TRBV28, the J gene TRBJ1-2, with D possibly matching TRBD1 (5 bases). CDR3: CASTWGRANYGYTF. CDR3 bases: TGTGCCAGCACTTGGGGCAGGGCTAACTATGGCTACACCTTC.